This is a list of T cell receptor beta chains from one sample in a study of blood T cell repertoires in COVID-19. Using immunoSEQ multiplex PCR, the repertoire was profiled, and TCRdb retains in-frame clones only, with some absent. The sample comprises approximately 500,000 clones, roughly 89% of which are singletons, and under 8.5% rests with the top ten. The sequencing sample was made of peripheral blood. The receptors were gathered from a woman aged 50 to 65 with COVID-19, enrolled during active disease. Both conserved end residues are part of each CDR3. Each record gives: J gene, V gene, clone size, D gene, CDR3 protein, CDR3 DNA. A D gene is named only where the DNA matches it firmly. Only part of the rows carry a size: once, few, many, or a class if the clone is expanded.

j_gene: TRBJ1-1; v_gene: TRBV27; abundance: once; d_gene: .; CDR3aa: CATRQGGTEAFF; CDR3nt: TGTGCCACCCGGCAGGGAGGCACTGAAGCTTTCTTT
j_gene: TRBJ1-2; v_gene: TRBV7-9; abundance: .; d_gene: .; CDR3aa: CASSLPPTGLGGYTF; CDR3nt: TGTGCCAGCAGCTTACCCCCCACAGGGCTCGGGGGCTACACCTTC
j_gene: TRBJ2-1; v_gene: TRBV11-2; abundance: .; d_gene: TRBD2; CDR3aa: CASSFLAGGAYNEQFF; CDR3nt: TGTGCCAGCAGCTTTCTAGCGGGGGGCGCGTACAATGAGCAGTTCTTC
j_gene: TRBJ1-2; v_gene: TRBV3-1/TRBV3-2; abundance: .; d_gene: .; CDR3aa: CASSQRTPLSYTF; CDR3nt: TGTGCCAGCAGCCAGCGTACCCCTCTTAGCTACACCTTC
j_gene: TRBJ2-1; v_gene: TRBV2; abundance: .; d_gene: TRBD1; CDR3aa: CASNEGTGPLNEQFF; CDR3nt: TGTGCCAGCAATGAGGGGACAGGGCCCCTCAATGAGCAGTTCTTC
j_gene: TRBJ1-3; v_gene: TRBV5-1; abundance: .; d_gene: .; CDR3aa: CASSLEGGHSGNTIYF; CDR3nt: TGCGCCAGCAGCTTGGAGGGCGGGCACTCTGGAAACACCATATATTTT
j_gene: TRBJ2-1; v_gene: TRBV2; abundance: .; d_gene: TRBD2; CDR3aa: CASSEGTSGYNEQFF; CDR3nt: TGTGCCAGCAGTGAAGGGACTAGCGGGTACAATGAGCAGTTCTTC
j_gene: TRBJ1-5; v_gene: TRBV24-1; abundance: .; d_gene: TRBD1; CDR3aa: CATSDADRGGNQPQHF; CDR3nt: TGTGCCACCAGTGATGCGGACAGGGGAGGCAATCAGCCCCAGCATTTT
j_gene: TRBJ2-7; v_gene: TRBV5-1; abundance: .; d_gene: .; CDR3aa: CASSLDSGFTYEQYF; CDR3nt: TGCGCCAGCAGCTTGGATTCAGGGTTTACCTACGAGCAGTACTTC
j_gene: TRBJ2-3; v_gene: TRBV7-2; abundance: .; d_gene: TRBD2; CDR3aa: CASSLVGLAGGFTDTQYF; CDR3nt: TGTGCCAGCAGCCTCGTTGGCCTAGCGGGGGGATTCACAGATACGCAGTATTTT
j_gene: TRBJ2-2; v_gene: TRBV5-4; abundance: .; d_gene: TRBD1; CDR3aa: CASSRGQGWGELFF; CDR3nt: TGTGCCAGCAGCAGGGGACAGGGGTGGGGGGAGCTGTTTTTT
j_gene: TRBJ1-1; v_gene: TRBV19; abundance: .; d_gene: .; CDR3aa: CASRAGDLNTEAFF; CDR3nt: TGTGCCAGCCGAGCGGGGGATCTGAACACTGAAGCTTTCTTT
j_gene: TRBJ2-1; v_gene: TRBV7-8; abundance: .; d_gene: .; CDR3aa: CASSGQRGNEQFF; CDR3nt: TGTGCCAGCAGCGGGCAGCGAGGGAATGAGCAGTTCTTC
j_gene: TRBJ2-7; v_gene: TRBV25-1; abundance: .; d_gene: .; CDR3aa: CASSGQDSYEQYF; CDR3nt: TGTGCCAGCAGTGGACAGGACTCCTACGAGCAGTACTTC
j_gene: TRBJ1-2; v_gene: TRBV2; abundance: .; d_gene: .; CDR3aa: CASSEDSTGPYGYTF; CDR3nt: TGTGCCAGCAGTGAAGATAGTACAGGGCCCTATGGCTACACCTTC
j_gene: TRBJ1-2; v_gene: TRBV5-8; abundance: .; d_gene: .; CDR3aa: CASSLNRVNYGYTF; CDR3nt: TGTGCCAGCAGCTTAAATCGGGTTAACTATGGCTACACCTTC
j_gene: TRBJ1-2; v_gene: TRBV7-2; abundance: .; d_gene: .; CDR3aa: CASSTYREPYGYTF; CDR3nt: TGTGCCAGCAGCACCTACAGGGAACCCTATGGCTACACCTTC
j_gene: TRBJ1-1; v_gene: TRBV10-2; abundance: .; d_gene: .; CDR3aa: CASSEIYGAEAFF; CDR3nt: TGCGCCAGCAGTGAGATTTACGGGGCTGAAGCTTTCTTT
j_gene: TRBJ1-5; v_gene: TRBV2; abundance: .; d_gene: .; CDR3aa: CASTSWGGSNQPQHF; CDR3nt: TGTGCCAGCACCTCGTGGGGGGGGAGCAATCAGCCCCAGCATTTT
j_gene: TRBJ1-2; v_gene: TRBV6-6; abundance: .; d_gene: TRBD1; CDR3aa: CASSRDREYGYTF; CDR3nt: TGTGCCAGCAGCCGTGACAGGGAGTATGGCTACACCTTC
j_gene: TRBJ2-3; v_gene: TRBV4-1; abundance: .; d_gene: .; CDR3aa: CASSQDRTATQYF; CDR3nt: TGCGCCAGCAGCCAAGATCGGACTGCTACGCAGTATTTT
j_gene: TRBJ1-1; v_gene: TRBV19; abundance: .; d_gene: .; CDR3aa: CASSPEGRPEAFF; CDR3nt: TGTGCCAGTAGTCCCGAGGGTCGTCCTGAAGCTTTCTTT
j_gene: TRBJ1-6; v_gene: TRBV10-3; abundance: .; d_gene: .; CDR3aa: CAISGEGVGESSPLHF; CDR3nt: TGTGCCATCAGCGGGGAGGGGGTGGGAGAAAGTTCACCCCTCCACTTT
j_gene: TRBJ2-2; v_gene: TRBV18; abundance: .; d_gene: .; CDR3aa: CASSLTSPANTGELFF; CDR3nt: TGTGCCAGCTCACTTACTAGCCCCGCGAACACCGGGGAGCTGTTTTTT
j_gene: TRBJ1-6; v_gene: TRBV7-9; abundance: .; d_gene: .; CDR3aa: CASSPAGVGSDSPLHF; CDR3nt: TGTGCCAGCAGTCCCGCAGGGGTGGGCTCCGATTCACCCCTCCACTTT
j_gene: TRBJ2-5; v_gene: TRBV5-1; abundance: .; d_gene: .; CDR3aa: CASSLGQAVETQYF; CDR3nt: TGCGCCAGCAGCTTGGGACAGGCGGTGGAGACCCAGTACTTC
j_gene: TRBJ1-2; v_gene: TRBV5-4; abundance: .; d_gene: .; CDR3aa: CASTQRGGDYGYTF; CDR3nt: TGTGCCAGCACCCAAAGAGGGGGTGACTATGGCTACACCTTC
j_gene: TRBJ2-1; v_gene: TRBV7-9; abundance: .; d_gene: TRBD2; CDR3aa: CASSVSGTSGYNEQFF; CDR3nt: TGTGCCAGCAGCGTATCTGGGACTAGCGGCTACAATGAGCAGTTCTTC
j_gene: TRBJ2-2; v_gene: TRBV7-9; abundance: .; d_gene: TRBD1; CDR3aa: CATMDRGAHGELFF; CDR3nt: TGTGCCACCATGGACAGGGGGGCGCACGGGGAGCTGTTTTTT
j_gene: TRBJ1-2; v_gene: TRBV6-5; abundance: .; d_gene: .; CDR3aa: CASSAPDRGGYTF; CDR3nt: TGTGCCAGCAGCGCACCCGATCGGGGTGGCTACACCTTC
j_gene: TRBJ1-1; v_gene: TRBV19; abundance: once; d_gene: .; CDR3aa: CASSEVGGYTQAFF; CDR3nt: TGTGCCAGTAGTGAGGTAGGGGGTTACACTCAAGCTTTCTTT
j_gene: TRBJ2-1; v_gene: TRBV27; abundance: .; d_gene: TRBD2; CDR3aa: CASSLGVLAGGGNEQFF; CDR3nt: TGTGCCAGCAGTCTTGGGGTTTTAGCGGGGGGTGGCAATGAGCAGTTCTTC
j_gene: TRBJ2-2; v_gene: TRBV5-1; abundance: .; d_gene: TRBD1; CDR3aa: CASSHSGTADGELFF; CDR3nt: TGCGCCAGCAGCCACTCCGGGACAGCCGATGGGGAGCTGTTTTTT
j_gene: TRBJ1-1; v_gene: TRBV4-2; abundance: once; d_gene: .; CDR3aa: CASSQESDSTEAFF; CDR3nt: TGTGCCAGCAGCCAAGAGTCTGACTCCACTGAAGCTTTCTTT
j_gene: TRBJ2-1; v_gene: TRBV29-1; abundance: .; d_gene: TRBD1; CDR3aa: CSGTGPEEQFF; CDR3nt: TGCAGCGGGACAGGCCCCGAGGAGCAGTTCTTC
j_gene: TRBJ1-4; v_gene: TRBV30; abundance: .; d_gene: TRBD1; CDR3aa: CASRDRGTEKLFF; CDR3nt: TGTGCATCCCGGGACAGGGGGACTGAAAAACTGTTTTTT
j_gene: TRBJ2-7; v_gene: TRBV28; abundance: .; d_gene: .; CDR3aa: CASRLGGYEQYF; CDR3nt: TGTGCCAGCAGACTTGGAGGTTACGAGCAGTACTTC
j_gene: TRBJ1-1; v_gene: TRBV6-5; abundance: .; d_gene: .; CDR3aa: CASSRRNTEAFF; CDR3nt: TGTGCCAGCTCCAGGCGGAACACTGAAGCTTTCTTT
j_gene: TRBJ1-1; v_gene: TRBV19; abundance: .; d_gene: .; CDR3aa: CASSDSENTEAFF; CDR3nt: TGTGCCAGTAGCGACTCCGAGAACACTGAAGCTTTCTTT
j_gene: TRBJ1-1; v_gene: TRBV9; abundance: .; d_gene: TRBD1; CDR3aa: CASSVQGDTEAFF; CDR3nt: TGTGCCAGCAGCGTTCAGGGGGACACTGAAGCTTTCTTT
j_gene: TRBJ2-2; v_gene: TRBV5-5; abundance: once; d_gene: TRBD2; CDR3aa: CASSPQGIAGGPGELFF; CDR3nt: TGTGCCAGCAGCCCCCAAGGTATAGCGGGGGGCCCCGGGGAGCTGTTTTTT
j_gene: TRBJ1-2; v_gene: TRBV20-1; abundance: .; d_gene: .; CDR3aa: CSASTWGYTF; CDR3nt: TGCAGTGCTTCTACTTGGGGCTACACCTTC